The rows below give T cell receptor beta chains drawn from one sample of a study of Tregs in tolerant kidney transplant recipients. Only in-frame clones appear in the TCRdb table, and some are missing; sequencing was by immunoSEQ multiplex PCR. The sample has about 110,000 clones, 85% to 90% seen once. The sample consisted of CD4+ T cells from blood, taken before the transplant. Source of these receptors: a human donor who received a combined kidney and bone marrow transplant. Both conserved end residues are part of each CDR3. Each record gives: clone size, J gene, D gene, V gene, CDR3 DNA, CDR3 protein. D genes are given only for firm matches. Size values are once, few and many counts, or a class for expanded clones, and some rows have none.

.	TRBJ2-7	TRBD1	TRBV18	TGTGCCAGCTCACCGGGACAGGGTGACTACGAGCAGTACTTC	CASSPGQGDYEQYF
.	TRBJ2-2	TRBD2	TRBV6-4	TGTGCCAGCAGTGACTCTGCGGGAGGACCGAACACCGGGGAGCTGTTTTTT	CASSDSAGGPNTGELFF
.	TRBJ2-3	.	TRBV27	TGTGCCAGCAGTTCACCCTGGGGCGCTAGCACAGATACGCAGTATTTT	CASSSPWGASTDTQYF
once	TRBJ2-3	TRBD2	TRBV7-2	TGTGCCAGCAGCTGGGGACTAGCGGTCCACACAGATACGCAGTATTTT	CASSWGLAVHTDTQYF
.	TRBJ2-1	TRBD2	TRBV7-9	TGTGCCAGCAGTCTTAAAGCGGGGGACAATGAGCAGTTCTTC	CASSLKAGDNEQFF
few	TRBJ1-6	.	TRBV27	TGTGCCAGCAGTTTATGGGAGGGCTATAATTCACCCCTCCACTTT	CASSLWEGYNSPLHF
once	TRBJ2-7	TRBD2	TRBV7-8	TGTGCCAGCAGCTTTAATAGCGGGGGAATCTCCTACGAGCAGTACTTC	CASSFNSGGISYEQYF
.	TRBJ2-7	.	TRBV29-1	TGCAGCGTTTCAGGGAACTCCTACGAGCAGTACTTC	CSVSGNSYEQYF
.	TRBJ2-7	.	TRBV19	TGTGCCAGTAGTATAGGGAGAGCGGACGAGCAGTACTTC	CASSIGRADEQYF
.	TRBJ2-5	.	TRBV19	TGTGCCAGTAGCCGGGACTCGACTGGGACCCAGTACTTC	CASSRDSTGTQYF
.	TRBJ1-1	.	TRBV29-1	TGCAGCGTCGGGAGGGCGAACACTGAAGCTTTCTTT	CSVGRANTEAFF
.	TRBJ2-2	TRBD1	TRBV5-1	TGCGCCAGCAGGGACCTACAGGGGGGCGGCGGGGAGCTGTTTTTT	CASRDLQGGGGELFF
.	TRBJ1-4	TRBD1	TRBV5-1	TGCGCCAGCAGCTCGGGACAGGGCAATGAAAAACTGTTTTTT	CASSSGQGNEKLFF
.	TRBJ2-7	TRBD2	TRBV5-1	TGCGCCAGCAGCTTCCGGGGGGTGTTTAGCTCCTACGAGCAGTACTTC	CASSFRGVFSSYEQYF
.	TRBJ2-3	.	TRBV7-2	TGTGCCAGCAGCTTCAGGGGCCGGGGGGCGACAGATACGCAGTATTTT	CASSFRGRGATDTQYF
.	TRBJ1-4	.	TRBV7-9	TGTGCCAGCAGCTTAGCCTTCGACTCGGCAACTAATGAAAAACTGTTTTTT	CASSLAFDSATNEKLFF
.	TRBJ2-5	.	TRBV10-3	TGTGCCATCAGTGACCCCGTTCTGCGACAAGAGACCCAGTACTTC	CAISDPVLRQETQYF
few	TRBJ1-6	TRBD1	TRBV19	TGTGCCAGTAGTGCGGGACAGGTCGATTCACCCCTCCACTTT	CASSAGQVDSPLHF
.	TRBJ2-7	TRBD1	TRBV19	TGTGCCAGTAGTATACGCCACAGGGGTGGCTACGAGCAGTACTTC	CASSIRHRGGYEQYF
few	TRBJ2-6	.	TRBV15	TGTGCCACCAGCAGAGATCCCGACTCGAGGGCACCCAACGTCCTGACTTTC	CATSRDPDSRAPNVLTF
.	TRBJ2-7	TRBD1	TRBV28	TGTGCCAGCAGTCCCGACAGGGAATCCTACGAGCAGTACTTC	CASSPDRESYEQYF
.	TRBJ2-7	.	TRBV21-1	TGTGCCAGCAGCAACCCGGGACCCACCCCGGGCGGGGACTACGAGCAGTACTTC	CASSNPGPTPGGDYEQYF
once	TRBJ1-5	TRBD1	TRBV6-1	TGTGCCAGCACCACAGGGGGTTCGTGGCAGCCCCAGCATTTT	CASTTGGSWQPQHF
.	TRBJ1-1	.	TRBV7-6	TGTGCCAGCAGCCCAAGGGACTGGGGAGCCACTGAAGCTTTCTTT	CASSPRDWGATEAFF
.	TRBJ2-7	TRBD1	TRBV15	TGTGCCACCAGCAGACGGGACAGGGGGGGGTACGAGCAGTACTTC	CATSRRDRGGYEQYF
.	TRBJ1-5	.	TRBV19	TGTGCCAGTAGTATTCAACAGGGATTCGGCAATCAGCCCCAGCATTTT	CASSIQQGFGNQPQHF
.	TRBJ2-6	.	TRBV6-5	TGTGCCAGCAGTTATGGCCGTGGGGCCAACGTCCTGACTTTC	CASSYGRGANVLTF
.	TRBJ2-1	.	TRBV11-3	TGTGCCAGCAGCGCAACGCGGACATCTAGGGGCAATGAGCAGTTCTTC	CASSATRTSRGNEQFF
.	TRBJ2-3	.	TRBV6-6	TGTGCCAGCAGCAACTATGGTCTCACAGATACGCAGTATTTT	CASSNYGLTDTQYF
.	TRBJ2-4	.	TRBV4-1	TGCGCCAGCAGCCAAGTGGGGCTAGCCAAAAACATTCAGTACTTC	CASSQVGLAKNIQYF
.	TRBJ2-5	TRBD1	TRBV7-2	TGTGCCAGCAGCTTAACGCAGGGGGACGAGACCCAGTACTTC	CASSLTQGDETQYF
.	TRBJ1-2	.	TRBV19	TGTGCCAGTAGTGAACAGAGGGGGTATGGCTACACCTTC	CASSEQRGYGYTF
.	TRBJ1-4	.	TRBV30	TGTGCCTGGAGTGTAGAGCGCGAAAAACTGTTTTTT	CAWSVEREKLFF
.	TRBJ1-4	TRBD1	TRBV28	TGTGCCAGCAGCTCAGGGGGGCCTAATGAAAAACTGTTTTTT	CASSSGGPNEKLFF
.	TRBJ2-7	.	TRBV28	TGTGCCAGCAGTTCCCCAGGGACACCGAACTACGAGCAGTACTTC	CASSSPGTPNYEQYF
once	TRBJ1-2	TRBD1	TRBV19	TGTGCCAGTAGTACGCCGGGACAGGGGGCCGCTGGCTACACCTTC	CASSTPGQGAAGYTF
.	TRBJ2-4	.	TRBV21-1	TGTGCCAGCAGTGGGGACAGACTGACTGGCTTAGCCAAAAACATTCAGTACTTC	CASSGDRLTGLAKNIQYF